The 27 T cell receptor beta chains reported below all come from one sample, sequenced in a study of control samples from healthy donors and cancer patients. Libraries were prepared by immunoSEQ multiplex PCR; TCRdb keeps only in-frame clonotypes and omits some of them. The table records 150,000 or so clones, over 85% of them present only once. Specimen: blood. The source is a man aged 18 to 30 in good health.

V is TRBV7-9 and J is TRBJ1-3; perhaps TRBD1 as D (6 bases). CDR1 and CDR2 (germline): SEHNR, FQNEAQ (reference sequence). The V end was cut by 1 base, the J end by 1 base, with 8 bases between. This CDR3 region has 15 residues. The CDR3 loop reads CASSLDQGSGNTIYF. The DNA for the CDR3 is TGTGCCAGCAGCTTAGATCAGGGGTCTGGAAACACCATATATTTT.

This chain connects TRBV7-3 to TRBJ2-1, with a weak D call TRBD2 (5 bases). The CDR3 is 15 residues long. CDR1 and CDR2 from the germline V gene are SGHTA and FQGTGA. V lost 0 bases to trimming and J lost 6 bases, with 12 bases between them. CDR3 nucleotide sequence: TGTGCCAGCAGCTTAACGGAGCGCCGGGGCAATGAGCAGTTCTTC. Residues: CASSLTERRGNEQFF.

CDR3 sequence (DNA): TGCACCAGCAGCCAACAGGGACCAAACACCGGGGAGCTGTTTTTT. This translates into CTSSQQGPNTGELFF. The chain combines TRBV1 with TRBJ2-2. TRBV1 constitutes a pseudogene. The CDR3 contains 15 residues.

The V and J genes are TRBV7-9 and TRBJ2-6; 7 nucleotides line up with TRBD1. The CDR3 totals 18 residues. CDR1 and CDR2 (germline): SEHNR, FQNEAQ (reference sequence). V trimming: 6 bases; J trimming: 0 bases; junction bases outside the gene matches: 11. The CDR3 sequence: CASSSRGQSYSGANVLTF. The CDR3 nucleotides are TGTGCCAGCAGTTCGAGGGGACAGTCTTACTCTGGGGCCAACGTCCTGACTTTC.

The CDR3 sequence: CAWRAGYGYTF. The CDR3 DNA reads as TGTGCCTGGAGGGCTGGCTATGGCTACACCTTC. This chain uses TRBV30 with TRBJ1-2, with D hard to call. This CDR3 is built from 11 residues. V was cut by 3 bases and J by 4 bases, with 6 bases left in between. Germline V gives CDR1 GTSNPN, CDR2 SVGIG (reference sequence).

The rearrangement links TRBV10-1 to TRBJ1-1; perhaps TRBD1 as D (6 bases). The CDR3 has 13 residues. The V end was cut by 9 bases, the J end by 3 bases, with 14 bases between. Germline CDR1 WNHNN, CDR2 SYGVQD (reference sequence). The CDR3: CASGQSGYTEAFF. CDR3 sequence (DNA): TGCGCCAGTGGACAGTCTGGGTACACTGAAGCTTTCTTT.

CDR3 in amino acids: CASINIQGNTEAFF. As DNA, the CDR3 is TGTGCCAGCATAAATATCCAGGGGAACACTGAAGCTTTCTTT. The chain couples TRBV6-5 to TRBJ1-1; a possible D gene is TRBD1 (5 bases). The germline gives CDR1 MNHEY, CDR2 SVGAGI. The CDR3 spans 14 residues. Between the trimmed V and J ends, which lost 7 bases and 1 base, there was a span of 13 bases.

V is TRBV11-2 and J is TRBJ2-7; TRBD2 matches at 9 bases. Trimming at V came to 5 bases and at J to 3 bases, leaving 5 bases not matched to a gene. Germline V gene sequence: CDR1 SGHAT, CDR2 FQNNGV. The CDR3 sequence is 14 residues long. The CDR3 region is CASSTGLAGYEQYF. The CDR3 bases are TGTGCCAGCAGCACGGGACTAGCAGGCTACGAGCAGTACTTC.

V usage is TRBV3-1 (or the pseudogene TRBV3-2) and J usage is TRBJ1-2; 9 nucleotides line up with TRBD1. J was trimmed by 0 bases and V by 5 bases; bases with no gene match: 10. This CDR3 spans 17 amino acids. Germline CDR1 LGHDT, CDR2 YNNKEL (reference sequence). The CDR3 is CASSSRAGQGTNYGYTF. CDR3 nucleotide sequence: TGTGCCAGCAGCTCTCGGGCGGGACAGGGAACTAACTATGGCTACACCTTC.

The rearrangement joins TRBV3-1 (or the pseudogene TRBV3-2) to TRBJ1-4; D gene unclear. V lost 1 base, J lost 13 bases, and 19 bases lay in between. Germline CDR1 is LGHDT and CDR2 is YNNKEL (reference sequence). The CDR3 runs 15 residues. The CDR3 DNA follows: TGTGCCAGCAGCCAAGTCCTACAACCGGGGTTGGTACTGTTTTTT. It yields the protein CASSQVLQPGLVLFF.

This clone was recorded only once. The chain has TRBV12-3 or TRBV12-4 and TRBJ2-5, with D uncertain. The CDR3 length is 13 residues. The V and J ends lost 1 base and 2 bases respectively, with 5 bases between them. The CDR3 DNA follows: TGTGCCAGCAGTTTAGGTCAGCAAGAGACCCAGTACTTC. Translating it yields CASSLGQQETQYF.

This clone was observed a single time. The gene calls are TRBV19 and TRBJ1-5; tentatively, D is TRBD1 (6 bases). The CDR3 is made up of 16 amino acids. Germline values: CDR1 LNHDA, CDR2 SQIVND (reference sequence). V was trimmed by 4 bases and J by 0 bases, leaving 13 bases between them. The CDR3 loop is CASSTGRGDSNQPQHF. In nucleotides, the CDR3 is TGTGCCAGTAGTACGGGCAGGGGTGATAGCAATCAGCCCCAGCATTTT.

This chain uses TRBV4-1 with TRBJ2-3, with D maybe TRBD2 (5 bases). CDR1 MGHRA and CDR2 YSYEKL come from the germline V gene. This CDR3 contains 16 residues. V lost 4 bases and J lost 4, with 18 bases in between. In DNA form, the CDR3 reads TGCGCCAGCAGCCCCAGAGAGGGTCTAGCCTCAGATACGCAGTATTTT. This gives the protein CASSPREGLASDTQYF.

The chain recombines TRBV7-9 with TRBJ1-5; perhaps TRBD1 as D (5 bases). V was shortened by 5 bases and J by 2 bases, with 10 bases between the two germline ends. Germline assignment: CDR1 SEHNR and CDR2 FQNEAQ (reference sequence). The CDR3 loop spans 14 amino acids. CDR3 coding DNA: TGTGCCAGCAGCAGATTGGGGGGCAATCAGCCCCAGCATTTT. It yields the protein CASSRLGGNQPQHF.

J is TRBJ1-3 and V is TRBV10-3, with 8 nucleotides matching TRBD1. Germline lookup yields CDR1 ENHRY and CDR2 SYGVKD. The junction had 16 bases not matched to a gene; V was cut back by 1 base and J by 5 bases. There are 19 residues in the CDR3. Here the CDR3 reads CAISEFVVGTGGSRNTIYF. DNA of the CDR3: TGTGCCATCAGTGAGTTCGTCGTTGGGACAGGAGGGTCCAGAAACACCATATATTTT.

The CDR3 region is CASSERAGEQFF. CDR3 in DNA: TGTGCCAGCAGTGAAAGGGCGGGTGAGCAGTTCTTC. The rearrangement links TRBV25-1 to TRBJ2-1; the D gene is possibly TRBD2 (5 bases). V was clipped by 2 bases and J by 9 bases, with 8 bases between them. The germline CDR1 and CDR2 sequences are MGHDK and SYGVNS. This CDR3 comprises 12 residues.

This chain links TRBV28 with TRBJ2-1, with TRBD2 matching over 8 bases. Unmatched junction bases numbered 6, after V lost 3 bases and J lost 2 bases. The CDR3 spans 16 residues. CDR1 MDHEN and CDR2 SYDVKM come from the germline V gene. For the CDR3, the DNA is TGTGCCAGCAGTTTGCCTAGCGGGTATACCTACAATGAGCAGTTCTTC. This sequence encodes CASSLPSGYTYNEQFF.

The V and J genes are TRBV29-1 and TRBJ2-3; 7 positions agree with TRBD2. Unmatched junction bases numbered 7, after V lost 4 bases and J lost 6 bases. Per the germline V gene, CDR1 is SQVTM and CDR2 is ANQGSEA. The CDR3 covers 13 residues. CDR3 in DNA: TGCAGCGTTGGGGGCCCCGGGAGGGATACGCAGTATTTT. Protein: CSVGGPGRDTQYF.

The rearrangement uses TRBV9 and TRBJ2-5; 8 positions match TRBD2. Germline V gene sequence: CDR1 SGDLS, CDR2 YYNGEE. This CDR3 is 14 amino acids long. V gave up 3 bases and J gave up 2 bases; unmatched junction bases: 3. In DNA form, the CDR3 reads TGTGCCAGCAGCGCCGGGGGGGCACAAGAGACCCAGTACTTC. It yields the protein CASSAGGAQETQYF.

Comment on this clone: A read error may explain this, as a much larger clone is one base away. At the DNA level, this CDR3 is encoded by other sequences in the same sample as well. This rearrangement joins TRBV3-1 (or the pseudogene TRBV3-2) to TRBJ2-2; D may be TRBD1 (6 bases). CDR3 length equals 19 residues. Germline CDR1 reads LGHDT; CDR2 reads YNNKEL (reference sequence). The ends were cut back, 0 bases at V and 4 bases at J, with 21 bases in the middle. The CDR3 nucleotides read TGTGCCAGCAGCCAAGACAGGGGACAAGGGGCCGTCGGCACCGGGGAGCTGTTTTTT. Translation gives CASSQDRGQGAVGTGELFF.

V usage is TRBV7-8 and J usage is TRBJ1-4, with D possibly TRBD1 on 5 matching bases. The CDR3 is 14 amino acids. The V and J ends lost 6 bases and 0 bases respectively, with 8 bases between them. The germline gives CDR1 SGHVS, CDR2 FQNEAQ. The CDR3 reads CASSPRATNEKLFF. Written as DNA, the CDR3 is TGTGCCAGCAGTCCCAGGGCAACTAATGAAAAACTGTTTTTT.

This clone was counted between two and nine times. The CDR3 nucleotides are TGTGCCAGCTGCCCGAACCGGGTTGACTATGGCTACACCTTC. This sequence encodes CASCPNRVDYGYTF. The rearrangement uses TRBV6-5 and TRBJ1-2; D unclear. Trimming cost V 8 bases and J 3 bases, with 16 bases left between them. Germline loops: CDR1 MNHEY, CDR2 SVGAGI. The CDR3 has 14 amino acids.

CDR3 DNA: TGCGCCAGCAGCACGGGGACTAGCGCCGAATCGCAGTACTTC. It yields the protein CASSTGTSAESQYF. This chain joins TRBV5-1 and TRBJ2-7, with 10 bases lining up with TRBD2. Germline-derived CDR1 and CDR2 are SGHRS and YFSETQ. The CDR3 loop spans 14 amino acids. V lost 4 bases to trimming and J lost 9 bases; unmatched junction nucleotides: 10.

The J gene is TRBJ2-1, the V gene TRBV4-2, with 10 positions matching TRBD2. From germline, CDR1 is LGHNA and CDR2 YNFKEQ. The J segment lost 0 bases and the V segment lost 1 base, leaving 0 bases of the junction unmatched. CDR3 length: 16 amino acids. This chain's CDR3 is CASSQASGSSYNEQFF. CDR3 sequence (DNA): TGTGCCAGCAGCCAAGCTAGCGGGAGCTCCTACAATGAGCAGTTCTTC.

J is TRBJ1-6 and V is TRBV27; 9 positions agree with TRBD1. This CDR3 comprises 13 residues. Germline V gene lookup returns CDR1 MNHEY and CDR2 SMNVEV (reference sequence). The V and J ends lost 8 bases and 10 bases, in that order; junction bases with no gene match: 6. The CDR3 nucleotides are TGTGCCAGCTCCCGACAGGGGGACTCACCCCTCCACTTT. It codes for CASSRQGDSPLHF.

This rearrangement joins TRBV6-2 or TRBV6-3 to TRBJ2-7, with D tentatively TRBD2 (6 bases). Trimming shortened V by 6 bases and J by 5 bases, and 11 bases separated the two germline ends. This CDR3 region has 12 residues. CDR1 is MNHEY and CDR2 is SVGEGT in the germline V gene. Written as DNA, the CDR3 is TGTGCCAGCAGCCCTCCGGGGGACGAGCAGTACTTC. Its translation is CASSPPGDEQYF.

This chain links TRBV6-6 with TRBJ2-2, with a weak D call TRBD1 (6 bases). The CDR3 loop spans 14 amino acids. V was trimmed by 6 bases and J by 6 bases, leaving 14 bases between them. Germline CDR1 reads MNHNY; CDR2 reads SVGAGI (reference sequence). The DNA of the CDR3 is TGTGCCAGCAGGCCCGGACAGTCGCCCGGGGAGCTGTTTTTT. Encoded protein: CASRPGQSPGELFF.